The rows below give T cell receptor beta chains drawn from one sample of a study of early T cells in non-severe SARS-CoV-2 infection. TCRdb re-derived calls from the 5' RACE reads in MiXCR, one entry per CDR3 protein. Here the sample spans under 100,000 distinct CDR3 sequences, roughly an eighth being singletons. The sequenced sample consisted of whole blood. The receptors stem from an adult who was a healthcare worker with PCR-confirmed SARS-CoV-2 infection or an uninfected control (not recorded which). The CDR3 runs from the conserved cysteine through the conserved F or W. A D gene is named only where the DNA matches it firmly. Expanded clones get a size class; other rows say once, few or many, or leave the size out.

V	D	J	size	DNA	CDR3
TRBV27	-	TRBJ2-1	-	TGTGCCAGCAGTTTTAGCGGCCTTGGGACTTCTGAGCAGTTCTTC	CASSFSGLGTSEQFF
TRBV6-6	-	TRBJ2-5	many	TGTGCCAGCAGTTTCTTGGCGTCGGGGGAGACCCAGTACTTC	CASSFLASGETQYF
TRBV10-1	-	TRBJ1-2	many	TGCGCCAGCAGTGATCGGAGGGACTATGGCTACACCTTC	CASSDRRDYGYTF
TRBV6-5	TRBD1	TRBJ1-2	few	TGTGCCAGCAGTTACCCAGGGGGCTATGGCTACACCTTC	CASSYPGGYGYTF
TRBV30	TRBD2	TRBJ2-7	many	TGTGCCTGGAGCAGCGGGGACTCCTACGAGCAGTACTTC	CAWSSGDSYEQYF
TRBV10-3	TRBD1	TRBJ2-7	many	TGTGCCATCAGTGACCCTGGGACAGGGGCCTACGAGCAGTACTTC	CAISDPGTGAYEQYF
TRBV12-3/TRBV12-4	-	TRBJ2-1	-	TGTGCCAGCAGTTTGATCGCTAATGAGCAGTTCTTC	CASSLIANEQFF
TRBV10-1	-	TRBJ2-5	-	TGCGCCAGCAGTATGACAGTCCAAGAGACCCAGTACTTC	CASSMTVQETQYF
TRBV7-8	-	TRBJ2-2	many	TGTGCCAGCAGCTTAGGAGTGACTAGGAGGAACACCGGGGAGCTGTTTTTT	CASSLGVTRRNTGELFF
TRBV13	TRBD1	TRBJ1-1	-	TGTGCCAGCAGCTTAGGGGGACAGGGGGCTGCTTTGGCTTTCTTT	CASSLGGQGAALAFF
TRBV18	-	TRBJ1-6	many	TGTGCCAGCTCACGAGGGACGGATAATTCACCCCTCCACTTT	CASSRGTDNSPLHF
TRBV6-6	TRBD2	TRBJ2-1	many	TGTGCCAGCAGCCAGGGACTATCCTACAATGAGCAGTTCTTC	CASSQGLSYNEQFF
TRBV7-6	TRBD1	TRBJ2-7	many	TGTGCCAGCAGCGCGACAGGGTTTGCTTCCTACGAGCAGTACTTC	CASSATGFASYEQYF
TRBV6-2/TRBV6-3	TRBD2	TRBJ2-3	few	TGTGCCAGCAGTTACGTCGGGCGGGGGGCGAAAGATACGCAGTATTTT	CASSYVGRGAKDTQYF
TRBV5-8	-	TRBJ2-5	many	TGTGCCAGCAGCTCGACAGTTCAAGAGACCCAGTACTTC	CASSSTVQETQYF
TRBV7-7	-	TRBJ1-1	-	TGTGCTAGCAGCTTGTACACTGAAGCTTTCTTT	CASSLYTEAFF
TRBV18	TRBD2	TRBJ2-5	many	TGTGCCAGCTCCCGCCGGGAGGAGCGAGAATCCCAAGAGACCCAGTACTTC	CASSRREERESQETQYF
TRBV29-1	-	TRBJ1-2	many	TGCAGCGCCCAAGACCTAACGAACTATGGCTACACCTTC	CSAQDLTNYGYTF
TRBV12-3/TRBV12-4	-	TRBJ2-3	-	TGTGCCAGCAGCCTCAACACGCTAGATCTACCGACAGATACGCAGTATTTT	CASSLNTLDLPTDTQYF